The next 11 T cell receptor beta chains were all read from a single sample in a study of T cells in Graves' hyperthyroidism and ophthalmopathy (dated by TCRdb to about 2019). The library was prepared using multiplex PCR. TCRdb shows the sequencer as Illumina HiSeq 2000. The TCR beta CDR3 regions were amplified from RNA transcripts. A first-round RT-PCR of the TCR CDR3 used the HTBI primer set with the Qiagen OneStep RT-PCR kit. TCRdb cleaned the public reads at Q25 with fastp, built clones with MiXCR and kept in-frame beta chains. Identical CDR3 protein sequences are pooled into one entry, listed with their most common genes and DNA. In this sample the table shows about 340,000 distinct CDR3 sequences, about 18% of which occur a single time. The ten largest account for about 49% of the sample. The sample comprised blood. The receptors originated from a woman aged 50 to 60 with Graves' hyperthyroidism.

The chain uses TRBV28 and TRBJ2-1; D is perhaps TRBD1 (5 bases). The CDR3 runs 14 residues. Between the trimmed V and J ends, which lost 6 bases and 0 bases, there was a span of 9 bases. From germline, CDR1 is MDHEN and CDR2 SYDVKM. The CDR3 region is CASSDSYSYNEQFF. In DNA form, the CDR3 reads TGTGCCAGCAGCGACAGCTACTCCTACAATGAGCAGTTCTTC.

This chain joins TRBV12-3 or TRBV12-4 and TRBJ2-3; no reliable D call. The ends were cut back, 4 bases at V and 10 bases at J, with 18 bases in the middle. This CDR3 contains 14 residues. This CDR3 reads CASSSDTYELAQYF. The CDR3 DNA follows: TGTGCCAGCAGTTCTGACACCTACGAATTAGCGCAGTATTTT.

A few counts support this clonotype. The chain is built from TRBV20-1 and TRBJ1-2; D is possibly TRBD1 (5 bases). Germline V lookup: CDR1 DFQATT, CDR2 SNEGSKA (reference sequence). The CDR3 is made up of 13 amino acids. Trimming left V 0 bases short and J 8 bases short, with 13 bases between. As DNA, the CDR3 is TGCAGTGCTAGAGATCTGGGAGGGGAGGGCTACACCTTC. Its translation: CSARDLGGEGYTF.

This clonotype was counted only a few times. The CDR3 is CASSLTAVQETQYF. For the CDR3, the DNA is TGCGCCAGCAGCCTGACAGCGGTACAAGAGACCCAGTACTTC. The chain links TRBV4-1 to TRBJ2-5; D assignment may be TRBD1 or TRBD2 (5 bases each). From germline, CDR1 is MGHRA and CDR2 YSYEKL. The length of the CDR3 is 14 residues. Trimming cost V 4 bases and J 2 bases, with 11 bases left between them.

The table lists this clonotype with many counts. The chain couples TRBV2 to TRBJ1-5; TRBD1 matches 7 bases. Per the germline V gene, CDR1 is SNHLY and CDR2 is FYNNEI. V trimming: 6 bases; J trimming: 7 bases; junction bases outside the gene matches: 6. CDR3 length: 13 residues. The CDR3 nucleotides read TGTGCCAGCAGAGCTACAGGGGACCAGCCCCAGCATTTT. Its translation is CASRATGDQPQHF.

The chain recombines TRBV7-8 with TRBJ1-5; D is perhaps TRBD1 (5 bases). V shed 1 base and J shed 3 bases, with 10 bases lying between them. The CDR3 contains 15 residues. The germline gives CDR1 SGHVS, CDR2 FQNEAQ. CDR3 sequence (DNA): TGTGCCAGCAGCTTAGTTATGGGGGACAATCAGCCCCAGCATTTT. Translating gives CASSLVMGDNQPQHF.

This clonotype was observed many times. This chain connects TRBV28 to TRBJ2-7, with 10 nucleotides matching TRBD1. Germline values: CDR1 MDHEN, CDR2 SYDVKM. V trimming: 3 bases; J trimming: 2 bases; junction bases outside the gene matches: 4. The CDR3 loop spans 15 amino acids. This CDR3 reads CASSFRDRGTYEQYF. CDR3 bases: TGTGCCAGCAGTTTCAGGGACAGGGGAACCTACGAGCAGTACTTC.

V and J are TRBV5-1 and TRBJ1-1; weak D call: TRBD1 (5 bases). Trimming removed 7 bases at V and 1 base at J, with 11 bases between. Per the germline V gene, CDR1 is SGHRS and CDR2 is YFSETQ. The CDR3 is made up of 13 amino acids. The CDR3 sequence is CASGGTGNTEAFF. DNA for the CDR3: TGCGCCAGCGGCGGTACAGGGAACACTGAAGCTTTCTTT.

This clonotype turned up a few times. No DNA is shown, since the ends of the CDR3 on it are uncertain; the CDR3 is the one TCRdb lists. This chain links TRBV28 with TRBJ2-3; the D call in the table, TRBD1, was not verified against the DNA. The CDR3 contains 14 residues when both ends are counted. Germline assignment: CDR1 MDHEN and CDR2 SYDVKM. The CDR3 region is CASSSSTATDTQYF.

This clonotype was counted a few times. The V and J genes are TRBV20-1 and TRBJ1-2, with 7 bases identical to TRBD1. Losses at the gene ends were 6 bases for V and 0 bases for J; bases not matched to a gene: 4. The germline V gene encodes CDR1 DFQATT and CDR2 SNEGSKA (reference sequence). The CDR3 is 13 amino acids. The CDR3 reads CSAPGQSNYGYTF. The CDR3 region has the DNA TGCAGTGCCCCGGGACAGTCTAACTATGGCTACACCTTC.

V usage is TRBV6-1 and J usage is TRBJ2-2; 8 nucleotides agree with TRBD2. The CDR3 covers 17 residues. With V trimmed by 3 bases and J by 1 base, 7 bases remained unmatched. Germline V gene lookup returns CDR1 MNHNS and CDR2 SASEGT. The DNA of the CDR3 is TGTGCCAGCAGTGACCCTCCGGGACTAGGGAACACCGGGGAGCTGTTTTTT. This sequence encodes CASSDPPGLGNTGELFF.